This T cell receptor beta chain is from a study of T-cell reconstitution after alpha-beta-depleted transplantation in children. Study-level findings and limits: The origin of high day-60 TCRbeta diversity in some patients lay in surviving recipient T cells and thymic progenitors. Counts and diversity of T cells one year after transplant came mostly from newly produced T cells.

This CDR3 region has 16 residues. Trimming at V came to 1 base and at J to 8 bases, leaving 4 bases not matched to a gene. This clonotype was seen many times. Antigen: not known. Preparation of the TCRbeta library involved a method that used unique molecular identifiers. TCRdb independently ran MiXCR on the PCR reads; one entry per CDR3 protein. The sample includes hundreds of thousands of distinct CDR3 sequences, about 12% of them seen just once. The origin of this receptor is a girl aged 2 to 9 with congenital amegakaryocytic thrombocytopenia, due to receive a stem cell transplant. The chain has TRBV12-3 or TRBV12-4 and TRBJ1-6; 11 bases line up with TRBD1. Sequenced material: PBMCs, taken before TCRalphabeta/CD19-depleted stem cell transplant. CDR3 in DNA: TGTGCCAGCAGTTTAGGGGCGGGACAGGGGGATTCACCCCTCCACTTT. Residues: CASSLGAGQGDSPLHF.